The present TCR beta chain was sequenced within a study of shared clonotypes between healthy human individuals. This CDR3 is built from 13 residues. With 6 bases removed from V and 7 bases from J, the gap between germline ends came to 19 bases. Germline V gene data show CDR1 as SQVTM and CDR2 as ANQGSEA. The naive CD8 population came from CD45RO-negative cells selected for CCR7, without terminally differentiated effector memory CD45RA+ cells. This table comes from immunoSEQ multiplex PCR, and its TCRdb copy is limited to in-frame clones, with some not included. The sample records more than 500,000 clones, around 95% being singletons.

What was sequenced was naive CD8+ T cells sorted from blood. The sequence came from a woman in her 30s in good health. This chain joins TRBV29-1 and TRBJ2-7; perhaps TRBD1 as D (7 bases). Here the CDR3 reads CSVGYTGAGEQYF. The CDR3 DNA reads as TGCAGCGTGGGATACACAGGGGCGGGAGAGCAGTACTTC.